The clone carrying this T cell receptor beta chain was counted between two and nine times. Its antigen is undetermined. V dropped 0 bases and J dropped 9 bases, with 13 bases sitting between them. Germline V CDR1 and CDR2: SGDLS, YYNGEE. There are 14 residues in the CDR3. The 5'RACE method, run with constant-segment primers, produced TCR alpha and TCR beta cDNA libraries (carrying sample barcodes and UMIs). From the 5' RACE reads, TCRdb called clonotypes with MiXCR, one entry per CDR3 protein. This table has approximately 480,000 distinct CDR3 sequences, 15% to 20% appearing once. The data stem from a study of T-cell memory formation after mild COVID-19. General study findings and limits: Clones that contracted from day 15 to 85 were balanced CD4/CD8, while later expanders leaned CD4+.

The sequencing input was PBMCs or a T cell subset sorted from them (not recorded which). This receptor was identified in an adult woman who had mild COVID-19 (a few samples of this study predate the infection). Cell type and time point are not known. V gene TRBV9 combines with J gene TRBJ2-1; the D gene is possibly TRBD1 (6 bases). This CDR3 reads CASSVGSLGGEQFF. The CDR3 DNA reads as TGTGCCAGCAGCGTAGGATCCCTAGGGGGTGAGCAGTTCTTC.